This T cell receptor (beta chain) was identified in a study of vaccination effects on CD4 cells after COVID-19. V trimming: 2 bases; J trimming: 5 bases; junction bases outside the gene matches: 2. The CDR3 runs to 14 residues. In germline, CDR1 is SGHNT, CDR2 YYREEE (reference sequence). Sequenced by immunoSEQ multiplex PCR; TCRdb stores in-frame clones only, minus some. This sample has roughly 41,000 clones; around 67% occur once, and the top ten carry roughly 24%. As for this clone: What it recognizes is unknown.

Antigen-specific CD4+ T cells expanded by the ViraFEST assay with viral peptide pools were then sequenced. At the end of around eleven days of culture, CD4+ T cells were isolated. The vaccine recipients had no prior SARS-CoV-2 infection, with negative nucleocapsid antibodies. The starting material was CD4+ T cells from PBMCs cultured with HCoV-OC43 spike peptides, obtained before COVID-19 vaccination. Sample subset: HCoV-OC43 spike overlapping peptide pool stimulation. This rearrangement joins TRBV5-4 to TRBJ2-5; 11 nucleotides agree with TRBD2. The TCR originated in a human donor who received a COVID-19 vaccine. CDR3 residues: CASSLLAGAETQYF. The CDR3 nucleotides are TGTGCCAGCAGCTTACTAGCGGGAGCTGAGACCCAGTACTTC.